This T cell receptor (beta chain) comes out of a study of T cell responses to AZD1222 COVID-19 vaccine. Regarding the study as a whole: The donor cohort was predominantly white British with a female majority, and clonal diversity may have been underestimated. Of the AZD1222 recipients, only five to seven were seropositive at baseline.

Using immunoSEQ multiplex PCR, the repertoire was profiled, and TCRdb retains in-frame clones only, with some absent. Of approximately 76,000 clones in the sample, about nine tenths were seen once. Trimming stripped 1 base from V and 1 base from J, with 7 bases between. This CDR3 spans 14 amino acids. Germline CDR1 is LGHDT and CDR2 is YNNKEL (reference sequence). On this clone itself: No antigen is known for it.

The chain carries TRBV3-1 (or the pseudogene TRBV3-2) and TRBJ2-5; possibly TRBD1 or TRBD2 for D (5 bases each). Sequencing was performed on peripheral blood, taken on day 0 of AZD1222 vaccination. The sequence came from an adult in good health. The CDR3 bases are TGTGCCAGCAGCCAAGTAGGGACCCAAGAGACCCAGTACTTC. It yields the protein CASSQVGTQETQYF.